The 20 T cell receptor beta chains below come from one sample, sequenced in a study of T cell changes during pregnancy in multiple sclerosis. TCRdb keeps only in-frame clones here, not all; method: immunoSEQ multiplex PCR. The repertoire holds about 38,000 clones, with nearly 90% as singletons. The input for sequencing was CD4+ T cells from peripheral blood mononuclear cells, taken in the second trimester of pregnancy. Every receptor here comes from a female donor with multiple sclerosis, enrolled in a pregnancy study.

The chain links TRBV4-3 to TRBJ2-7; TRBD2 matches 10 bases. The CDR3 is 20 amino acids. Germline CDR1 reads LGHNA; CDR2 reads YSLEER. V shed 2 bases and J 0 bases; nucleotides not matched to a gene: 16. CDR3 region: CASSQSKATGLAVSSYEQYF. The CDR3 nucleotides read TGCGCCAGCAGCCAATCTAAGGCTACTGGACTAGCGGTTTCCTCCTACGAGCAGTACTTC.

The sample holds a few counts of this clone. The identical CDR3 is also encoded by other nucleotide sequences in the sample. The gene calls are TRBV5-1 and TRBJ2-5; 9 bases line up with TRBD1. Unmatched junction bases numbered 4, after V lost 3 bases and J lost 4 bases. CDR1 is SGHRS, CDR2 YFSETQ, per germline. The CDR3 sequence is 14 residues long. Here the CDR3 reads CASSSGTGRETQYF. The CDR3 region has the DNA TGCGCCAGCAGCTCGGGGACAGGGAGAGAGACCCAGTACTTC.

The CDR3 protein is CASSLAVGGETQYF. Written as DNA, the CDR3 is TGTGCCAGCAGCTTAGCCGTAGGAGGGGAGACCCAGTACTTC. The chain joins TRBV7-9 to TRBJ2-5; D may be TRBD2 (6 bases). Germline V lookup: CDR1 SEHNR, CDR2 FQNEAQ (reference sequence). Trimming removed 0 bases at V and 5 bases at J, with 10 bases between. The CDR3 spans 14 residues.

V is TRBV18 and J is TRBJ1-4; D remains unclear. CDR1 KGHSH and CDR2 LQKENI come from the germline V gene. The CDR3 sequence is 19 residues long. Trimming shortened V by 0 bases and J by 7 bases, and 24 bases separated the two germline ends. CDR3 residues: CASSPPEASQAKISEKLFF. The CDR3 coding sequence is TGTGCCAGCTCACCACCGGAAGCCTCGCAGGCTAAAATTTCTGAAAAACTGTTTTTT.

The chain joins TRBV7-2 to TRBJ1-1; a possible D gene is TRBD1 (5 bases). Germline CDR1 reads SGHTA; CDR2 reads FQGNSA. Trimming removed 1 base from V and 2 bases from J, with 11 bases in between. CDR3 length: 15 residues. In DNA form, the CDR3 reads TGTGCCAGCAGCTTAGATGGAGGGGCCAACACTGAAGCTTTCTTT. It specifies CASSLDGGANTEAFF.

This chain uses TRBV4-3 with TRBJ2-1; D is unclear. Germline V gene data show CDR1 as LGHNA and CDR2 as YSLEER. V was shortened by 1 base and J by 8 bases, with 12 bases between the two germline ends. This CDR3 has 14 residues. The DNA of the CDR3 is TGCGCCAGCAGCCAAGGGTTACGGAGCGATGAGCAGTTCTTC. It is translated as CASSQGLRSDEQFF.

The rearrangement uses TRBV2 and TRBJ1-2; no definite D call. V was pared by 3 bases and J by 6 bases, with 20 bases between. Germline V gives CDR1 SNHLY, CDR2 FYNNEI. This CDR3 has 16 residues. The chain's CDR3 is CASSDRQNGGENGYTF. The CDR3 region has the DNA TGTGCCAGCAGTGATCGTCAAAACGGTGGAGAAAATGGCTACACCTTC. Full variable domain (remainder filled in from reference TRBV2 and TRBJ1-2): EPEVTQTPSHQVTQMGQEVILRCVPISNHLYFYWYRQILGQKVEFLVSFYNNEISEKSEIFDDQFSVERPDGSNFTLKIRSTKLEDSAMYFCASSDRQNGGENGYTFGSGTRLTVV.

This sequence joins TRBV2 and TRBJ1-4; D not certain. This CDR3 comprises 13 residues. V was cut by 7 bases and J by 5 bases, with 11 bases left in between. The germline CDR1 and CDR2 sequences are SNHLY and FYNNEI. The CDR3 DNA follows: TGTGCCAGCAAAGGCAGGCCCAATGAAAAACTGTTTTTT. It translates to CASKGRPNEKLFF.

The rearrangement joins TRBV6-5 to TRBJ2-2, with D maybe TRBD2 (5 bases). The CDR3 consists of 14 residues. Germline CDR1 and CDR2: MNHEY and SVGAGI. V was clipped by 7 bases and J by 0 bases, with 9 bases between them. The CDR3 sequence is CASKVGANTGELFF. The CDR3 DNA reads TGTGCCAGCAAGGTGGGAGCGAACACCGGGGAGCTGTTTTTT.

The chain employs TRBV27 and TRBJ1-1; possibly TRBD1 for D (6 bases). Germline V gene lookup returns CDR1 MNHEY and CDR2 SMNVEV (reference sequence). The CDR3 contains 14 residues. Trimming removed 4 bases from V and 5 bases from J, with 14 bases in between. In DNA, the CDR3 is TGTGCCAGCAGTTCCCAGGTAGGGGGAACTGAAGCTTTCTTT. Translation gives CASSSQVGGTEAFF.

The chain recombines TRBV9 with TRBJ2-7, with 9 bases that match TRBD1. V gave up 3 bases and J gave up 4 bases; unmatched junction bases: 5. Germline V gene lookup returns CDR1 SGDLS and CDR2 YYNGEE. CDR3 length equals 14 residues. The CDR3 spells CASSGGQGPYEQYF. The CDR3 DNA reads as TGTGCCAGCAGCGGGGGACAGGGTCCTTACGAGCAGTACTTC.

The V and J genes are TRBV6-4 and TRBJ2-3; D is uncertain. Trimming stripped 6 bases from V and 4 bases from J, with 14 bases between. Germline CDR1 MRHNA, CDR2 SNTAGT. The CDR3 is 14 residues long. The CDR3 region has the DNA TGTGCCAGCAGCCCCCACCGGCTAGCAGATACGCAGTATTTT. This translates into CASSPHRLADTQYF.

The rearrangement links TRBV5-1 to TRBJ2-3; weak D call: TRBD2 (6 bases). Trimming took off 4 bases at V and 0 bases at J, with 12 bases between the two ends. Germline loops: CDR1 SGHRS, CDR2 YFSETQ. The CDR3 has 15 amino acids. The DNA of the CDR3 is TGCGCCAGCAGCATATCCGGGACTAGCACAGATACGCAGTATTTT. It encodes CASSISGTSTDTQYF.

The V and J genes are TRBV6-5 and TRBJ2-5; no clear D. V was cut by 7 bases and J by 1 base, with 10 bases left in between. This CDR3 contains 13 residues. CDR1 and CDR2 (germline): MNHEY, SVGAGI. The CDR3 DNA reads as TGTGCCAGCAAACAAAACCGCCAAGAGACCCAGTACTTC. Its translation is CASKQNRQETQYF.

This clone was counted a few times. The chain employs TRBV25-1 and TRBJ1-1; TRBD1 is a possible D gene (5 bases). Trimming stripped 3 bases from V and 8 bases from J, with 10 bases between. The CDR3 spans 12 residues. Germline V gene lookup returns CDR1 MGHDK and CDR2 SYGVNS. This chain's CDR3 is CASSEGRGEAFF. The CDR3 DNA follows: TGTGCCAGCAGTGAGGGACGGGGGGAAGCTTTCTTT.

The chain carries TRBV2 and TRBJ1-4; a possible D gene is TRBD1 (5 bases). Germline CDR1 SNHLY, CDR2 FYNNEI. The CDR3 is 13 amino acids. V lost 4 bases and J lost 7, with 10 bases in between. The CDR3 here is CASSAGNVEKLFF. CDR3 coding DNA: TGTGCCAGCAGTGCAGGGAACGTTGAAAAACTGTTTTTT.

The V and J genes are TRBV5-1 and TRBJ2-7, with 7 bases that match TRBD2. The CDR3 runs 15 residues. The ends lost 0 bases at V and 2 bases at J; junction bases unmatched: 5. CDR1 and CDR2 from the germline V gene are SGHRS and YFSETQ. This CDR3 reads CASSLVPSGAYEQYF. For the CDR3, the DNA is TGCGCCAGCAGCTTGGTTCCTAGCGGAGCCTACGAGCAGTACTTC.

The V gene is TRBV18, the J gene TRBJ2-1, with D perhaps matching TRBD1 (6 bases). The length of the CDR3 is 12 residues. V was cut by 3 bases and J by 9 bases, with 9 bases left in between. CDR1 and CDR2 from the germline V gene are KGHSH and LQKENI. In DNA form, the CDR3 reads TGTGCCAGCTCACCGGACAGCGGTGAGCAGTTCTTC. This encodes CASSPDSGEQFF.

The V and J genes are TRBV18 and TRBJ1-4, with D tentatively TRBD1 (6 bases). The length of the CDR3 is 18 residues. Deletions cut 4 bases from V and 6 bases from J, with 24 bases between. The germline gives CDR1 KGHSH, CDR2 LQKENI. The CDR3 nucleotides are TGTGCCAGCTCACGATTCGGACAGCCAGATCCAAGATATGAAAAACTGTTTTTT. This codes for CASSRFGQPDPRYEKLFF.

The V gene is TRBV18, the J gene TRBJ1-1; no clear D. The CDR3 extends over 11 amino acids. CDR1 and CDR2 (germline): KGHSH, LQKENI. V lost 4 bases to trimming and J lost 6 bases, with 6 bases between them. The CDR3 nucleotides read TGTGCCAGCTCACTGGCCTCTGAAGCTTTCTTT. Encoded protein: CASSLASEAFF.